The sequence of this TCR beta chain was determined in a study of OX40 agonist ivuxolimab in advanced cancers. Whole-study context: While on treatment, patients had intravenous ivuxolimab at 0.01 to 10 mg/kg every 2 weeks.

TCRdb keeps only in-frame clones here, not all; method: immunoSEQ multiplex PCR. The top ten clones hold about 8.6% of a sample with about 80,000 clones, around 93% of them seen once. The input for sequencing was CD4+ or CD8+ T cells sorted from blood, taken in a trial of the OX40 agonist ivuxolimab. The origin of this receptor is an adult with an advanced solid tumor such as melanoma, head and neck, liver or kidney cancer.

CDR3 region: CATSRDVLGRLYEQYF. The CDR3 DNA is TGTGCCACCAGCAGAGATGTTTTAGGGCGACTCTACGAGCAGTACTTC. The chain recombines TRBV15 with TRBJ2-7; D gene unclear. Germline V gene data show CDR1 as LNHNV and CDR2 as YYDKDF (reference sequence). This CDR3 has 16 residues. V lost 0 bases to trimming and J lost 3 bases, with 15 bases between them.